A selection of T cell receptor beta chains follows, all from one sample in a study of blood T cells in healthy people across ages. TCRdb reprocessed the 5' RACE reads via MiXCR and lists one record per CDR3 protein. Altogether fewer than 700,000 distinct CDR3 sequences are present, approximately 40% being singletons, with the ten largest covering 25% to 35%. Sequenced: blood. These receptors were taken from a man at least 80 years old in good health. The CDR3 runs from the conserved cysteine through the conserved F or W. A D gene is named only where the DNA matches it firmly.

TRBV7-2 . CASSTYISLDEQFF
TRBV14 . CASSQANPLQETQYF
TRBV29-1 TRBD1 CSVEDRGQSCGYTF
TRBV7-2 TRBD2 CASSFTSATDTQYF
TRBV5-1 . CANSFLGAQVYGYTF
TRBV28 . CASSALGVGRSYNEQFF
TRBV15 . CATSRSSIGTYNEQFF
TRBV2 . CASSTGQNNQPQHF
TRBV9 . CASSPSLPSDTQYF
TRBV14 . CASSQGGQGSYTF
TRBV3-1 TRBD1 CASSQQGAVAKNIQYF
TRBV29-1 . CSVAVQGLYEQYF
TRBV20-1 TRBD2 CSATTSGRSSYNEQYF
TRBV19 TRBD1 CASQDREVTYNSPLHF
TRBV19 . CASSQKELRQFF
TRBV6-2/TRBV6-3 . CASSYSDAPNQPQHF
TRBV24-1 TRBD1 CATSDRTGGLETQYF
TRBV6-2/TRBV6-3 TRBD2 CASSYVAGGPSGTDTQYF
TRBV29-1 . CSARNTEAFF
TRBV2 TRBD1 CATTGASQETQYF
TRBV7-6 TRBD1 CASSGSGQVIDTQYF
TRBV20-1 . CSARVGAGLVEQYF
TRBV12-5 . CASGLVHYEQYF
TRBV15 . CATSRGRRLRTQETQYF
TRBV4-2 TRBD2 CASSQYSGGVETQYF
TRBV20-1 . CSDRARNYNEQYF
TRBV20-1 . CSARDRPHNRSSRERDTQYF
TRBV20-1 TRBD2 CSARWASGGTYNEQYF
TRBV15 . CATSRDQGSYNEQFF
TRBV2 . CASSGEGTKNIQYF
TRBV28 . CASSLPTGEQFF
TRBV7-3 TRBD2 CASSLTGLDTDTQYF
TRBV6-2/TRBV6-3 . CASRLSGPGLNEQFF
TRBV4-2 TRBD1 CASSQGGTGGSYGYTF
TRBV30 TRBD1 CAWKQGALSGTF
TRBV7-3 . CASSPYGGEGETQYF
TRBV27 TRBD1 CASSLLGTGGSADTQYF
TRBV9 TRBD2 CASSVGTSGMADTQYF
TRBV24-1 TRBD1 CATSGTGGGETQYF
TRBV6-2/TRBV6-3 . CASRWTEGAEAFF
TRBV12-3/TRBV12-4 . CASISQVGVLDSPLHF
TRBV10-3 TRBD1 CAISEFGTDDQPQHF
TRBV6-1 TRBD1 CASSEDRRGYTF
TRBV20-1 TRBD1 CSASGQGSYGYTF
TRBV7-2 . CASSSGTSNQPQHF
TRBV7-9 . CASSLDSLNSPLHF
TRBV7-9 . CASSLAVGADTQYF
TRBV10-1 . CASTMTTDSPLHF
TRBV28 . CASRRTGGSGKQFF
TRBV7-3 . CASSLSSSGYNEQFF
TRBV12-3/TRBV12-4 . CASSLMGGPTNYGYTF
TRBV5-1 . CASSPRRFEETQFF
TRBV3-1 . CASSLKNTEAFF
TRBV29-1 TRBD1 CSVAVQGATYEQYF
TRBV11-3 . CASSLGERAGIHNEQFF